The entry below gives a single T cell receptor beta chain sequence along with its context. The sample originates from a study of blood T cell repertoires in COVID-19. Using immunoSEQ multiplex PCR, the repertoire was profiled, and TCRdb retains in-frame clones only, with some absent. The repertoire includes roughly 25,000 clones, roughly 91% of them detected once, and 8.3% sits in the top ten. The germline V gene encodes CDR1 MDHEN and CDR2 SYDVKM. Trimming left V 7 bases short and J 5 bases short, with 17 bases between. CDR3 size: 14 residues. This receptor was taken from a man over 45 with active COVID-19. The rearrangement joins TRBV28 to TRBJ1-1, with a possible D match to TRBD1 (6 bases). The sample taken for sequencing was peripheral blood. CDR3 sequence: CASIIGGVRTEAFF. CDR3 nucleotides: TGTGCCAGCATCATAGGGGGGGTCCGGACTGAAGCTTTCTTT.